The subject of this entry is one T cell receptor beta chain. These data belong to a study of blood T cell repertoires in COVID-19. This CDR3 has 16 amino acids. The authors' processing: Amplified reference gene primers provided the basis for estimating nucleated cell counts. Sequencing used immunoSEQ multiplex PCR; TCRdb keeps in-frame clones, though not all of them. The V and J calls and clone size were taken over from that table, and D and trimming were inferred from the DNA. The sample has around 340,000 clones; 80% to 90% are singletons. The TCR comes from a man aged 30 to 39 with active or convalescent COVID-19. Sequenced sample: peripheral blood. The rearrangement joins TRBV21-1 to TRBJ1-4; TRBD1 is the table's D call, not checked against the DNA. TRBV21-1 is shown as a pseudogene. The chain's CDR3 is CASSKVTGQLNEKLFF. The CDR3 coding sequence is TGTGCCAGCAGCAAAGTCACGGGACAGTTGAATGAAAAACTGTTTTTT.